This record concerns one TCR beta chain sequence. Its cognate antigen is unknown. V lost 6 bases, J lost 8 bases, and 10 bases lay in between. Germline V gene sequence: CDR1 SNHLY, CDR2 FYNNEI. The CDR3 length is 12 residues. This sample is drawn from a study of beta chain features in type 1 diabetes. Findings of the study overall: TCRB CDR3s from Type 1 diabetes patients were moderately but significantly shorter in all four CD4+ subsets.

Expressed TCRB transcripts were sequenced after all isolated RNA was converted to cDNA. This table comes from immunoSEQ multiplex PCR, and its TCRdb copy is limited to in-frame clones, with some not included. Altogether hundreds of thousands of clones are present, under 13% being singletons, with the ten largest covering over 0.015%. The receptor's source is a man aged 30 to 39 with type 1 diabetes. This rearrangement joins TRBV2 to TRBJ1-4, with a weak D call TRBD1 (5 bases). The sample consisted of naive CD4+ T cells from blood. This CDR3 reads CASSQGGEKLFF. The CDR3 nucleotides read TGTGCCAGCAGCCAGGGAGGAGAAAAACTGTTTTTT.